This T cell receptor (beta chain) was sequenced in a study of shared T cell receptors in the human thymus (dated by TCRdb to about 2021). Context from the whole study: The study examined how the human thymus generates shared, self-reactive T-cell receptor alpha chains.

Deletion took 2 bases off V and 2 bases off J, with a span of 12 bases between the germline ends. The germline V gene provides CDR1 SGHAT and CDR2 FQNNGV. Including the terminal cysteine and phenylalanine, the CDR3 comprises 15 residues. CDR3 DNA only is kept here, 45 bases in frame from base 1. With respect to this clone: Its antigen specificity is not known. The record has no base qualities; no much larger clone is one base away.

Receptor amplification or capture employed the immunoSEQ multiplex PCR assay. Entries here come from immuneACCESS through TCRdb and include only in-frame sequences with V and J called. Some clones fail to appear in such tables; in the studies checked, an unresolved V gene covers under half of the shortfall, and the cause of the remainder is unknown. In all, the sample holds some 660,000 clones, and roughly 86% of those were seen once. The ten largest make up roughly 0.0094% of the sample. The data were also submitted as part of a second study, on human thymus T cells. Per that second paper: Immunologically healthy infants undergoing open corrective cardiac surgery for congenital heart defects in Finland were used as donors. The thymus tissue came from surgical resects taken out during corrective cardiac surgery. V and J gene segment usage appeared biased in both thymic and peripheral blood repertoires. According to the related research, thymic TCR repertoires were highly overlapping among unrelated individuals. The study used seven to nine infant thymus samples plus four related peripheral blood samples to characterize TCR alpha and beta repertoires. The infant donors were roughly 7 to 244 days old, and the cohort included more than five males and a couple of females. After being mechanically released from the tissue, thymocytes were kept at -70 degrees C in pellets of roughly 10-30 million cells. A QIAsymphony instrument was used to extract genomic DNA from frozen cell pellets. Using the immunoSEQ multiplex PCR assay, the TCRB and TCRAD loci were amplified from a standardized quantity of quality-controlled genomic DNA. Amplicons spanned the V(D)J region at a length sufficient to cover the CDR3 and identify V and J genes. Through the commercial immunoSEQ service, the amplicons were sequenced on an Illumina platform. Primer bias and sequencing errors were corrected as previously described, and TCRAD and TCRB definitions were based on the IMGT database. Repertoires were analysed with immunoSEQ Analyzer 3.0 and VDJTools, covering basic statistics, V/J segment usage, diversity estimates, rarefaction and pairwise overlap. Diversity was estimated with Chao1, ChaoE, Efron-Thisted, Shannon and inverse Simpson indices, and also on datasets down-sampled to the smallest sample. Repertoire overlap used strict matching of CDR3 nucleotide sequence, V gene and J gene, with Jaccard-based multidimensional scaling clustering. Thymus samples yielded on average roughly 790,000 unique TCRB clonotypes, compared with some 83,000 from blood samples.

The receptor was derived from a boy younger than two with a congenital heart defect. Donor details come from another sample of the same person, matched by shared clones. The sample was thymocytes. The chain is made from TRBV11-2 and TRBJ1-2; no D segment can be confidently identified. In nucleotides, the sequence is TGTGCCAGCAGCTTATCTGAGGCAAACAACTATGGCTACACCTTC. Translation gives CASSLSEANNYGYTF.